One TCR beta chain is described in this entry. Its antigen is undetermined. CDR1 is KGHSH and CDR2 is LQKENI in the germline V gene. This CDR3 is 13 amino acids long. Trimming stripped 2 bases from V and 7 bases from J, with 8 bases between. The data belong to a study of T cell responses to AZD1222 COVID-19 vaccine. Study results and caveats: Seropositivity was recorded at baseline in only 5 or 6 AZD1222 recipients. Nearly half of unique spike-specific TCRs reportedly avoided B.1.351 and B.1.1.7 mutated regions.

Both about-4-week and about-12-week second-dose recipients were combined. Assay: immunoSEQ multiplex PCR; the TCRdb copy retains only in-frame clones and omits some. This table has 120,000 or so clones, roughly 82% appearing once. The clonotype comes from an adult who received the AZD1222 COVID-19 vaccine. The rearrangement links TRBV18 to TRBJ1-4, with D tentatively TRBD1 (5 bases). This material consisted of peripheral blood, taken 28 days after the second AZD1222 dose. CDR3 residues: CASSPSQVEKLFF. Written as DNA, the CDR3 is TGTGCCAGCTCACCATCACAGGTTGAAAAACTGTTTTTT.